This TCR beta chain was documented in a study of blood T cell repertoires in COVID-19. Across the whole study: There were acute and convalescent COVID-19 samples, and they came from the United States, Italy and Spain.

Enrollees, roughly 18 to 95 years old, lived in some 24 US areas. For recovered donors of Cohort 3, there were two negative PCRs, clearance, or symptom resolution. Profiling relied on immunoSEQ multiplex PCR, and the TCRdb table lists in-frame clones only, not all of them. The repertoire includes roughly 300,000 clones, approximately 90% of them detected once, and about 4.2% sits in the top ten. The V gene's germline CDR1 is LNHNV and CDR2 YYDKDF (reference sequence). This CDR3 region has 16 residues. The germline V and J ends were trimmed by 1 base and 0 bases, with 11 bases remaining between them. The receptor was derived from a man younger than 40 who had recovered from COVID-19. The V and J genes are TRBV15 and TRBJ2-3, with D possibly matching TRBD2 (6 bases). The specimen sequenced was PBMCs or T cells enriched from blood (not recorded which). CDR3 nucleotide sequence: TGTGCCACCAGCAGAGGGTTGGGGGGAAGCACAGATACGCAGTATTTT. Its protein product is CATSRGLGGSTDTQYF.